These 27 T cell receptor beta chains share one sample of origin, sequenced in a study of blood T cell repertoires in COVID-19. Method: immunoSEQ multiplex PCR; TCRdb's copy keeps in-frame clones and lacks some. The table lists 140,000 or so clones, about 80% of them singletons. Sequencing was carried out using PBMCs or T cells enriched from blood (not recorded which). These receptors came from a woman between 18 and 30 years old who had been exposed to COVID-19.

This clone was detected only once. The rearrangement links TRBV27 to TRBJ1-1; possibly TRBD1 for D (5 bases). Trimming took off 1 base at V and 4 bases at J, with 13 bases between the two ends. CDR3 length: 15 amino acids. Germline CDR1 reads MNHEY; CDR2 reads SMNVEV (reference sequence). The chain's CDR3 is CASSLYQGPPTEAFF. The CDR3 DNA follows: TGTGCCAGCAGTTTATACCAGGGTCCCCCCACTGAAGCTTTCTTT.

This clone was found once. The CDR3 region is CASSPGQRGGADDGYTF. Here the CDR3 DNA reads TGTGCCAGCAGCCCCGGGCAAAGAGGGGGCGCGGATGATGGCTACACCTTC. The gene calls are TRBV7-6 and TRBJ1-2; 7 positions agree with TRBD1. The CDR3 spans 17 residues. V lost 5 bases, J lost 6 bases, and 18 bases stayed unmatched. Looked up from germline, CDR1 is SGHVS and CDR2 is FNYEAQ.

The CDR3 is CASSSGPKSGYEKLFF. The CDR3 DNA sequence: TGTGCCAGCAGCTCTGGACCCAAGAGCGGGTATGAAAAACTGTTTTTT. The chain is built from TRBV7-8 and TRBJ1-4; unclear D gene. CDR1 is SGHVS and CDR2 is FQNEAQ in the germline V gene. The CDR3 extends over 16 amino acids. V was cut by 4 bases and J by 6 bases, with 18 bases left in between.

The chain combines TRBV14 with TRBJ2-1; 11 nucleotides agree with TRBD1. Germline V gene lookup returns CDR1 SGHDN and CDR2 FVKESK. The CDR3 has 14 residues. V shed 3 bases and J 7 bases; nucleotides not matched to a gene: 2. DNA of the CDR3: TGTGCCAGCAGCCAGGGACAGGGGGGAAATGAGCAGTTCTTC. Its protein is CASSQGQGGNEQFF.

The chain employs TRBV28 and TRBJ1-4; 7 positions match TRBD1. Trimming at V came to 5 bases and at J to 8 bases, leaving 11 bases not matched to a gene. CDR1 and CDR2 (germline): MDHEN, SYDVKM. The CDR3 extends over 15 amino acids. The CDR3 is CASSPRQGLWEKLFF. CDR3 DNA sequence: TGTGCCAGCAGTCCCAGACAGGGCTTGTGGGAAAAACTGTTTTTT.

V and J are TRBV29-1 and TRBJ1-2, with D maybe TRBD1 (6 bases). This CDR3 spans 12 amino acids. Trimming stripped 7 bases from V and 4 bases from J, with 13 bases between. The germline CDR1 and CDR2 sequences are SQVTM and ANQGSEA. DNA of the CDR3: TGCAGCGGAGGACAGACCTCCTATGGCTACACCTTC. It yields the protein CSGGQTSYGYTF.

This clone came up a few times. CDR3 nucleotides: TGTGCCAGCTCGGGACAGTCCTACGAGCAGTACTTC. It codes for CASSGQSYEQYF. This rearrangement joins TRBV7-8 to TRBJ2-7; 7 positions match TRBD1. The CDR3 sequence is 12 residues long. The ends lost 8 bases at V and 1 base at J; junction bases unmatched: 2. CDR1 and CDR2 from the germline V gene are SGHVS and FQNEAQ.

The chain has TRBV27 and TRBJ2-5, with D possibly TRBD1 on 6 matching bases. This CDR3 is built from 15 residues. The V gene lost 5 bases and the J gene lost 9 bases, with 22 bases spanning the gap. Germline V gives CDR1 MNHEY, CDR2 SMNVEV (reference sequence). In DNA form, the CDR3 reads TGTGCCAGCAGTGTTGGAATGAAGGGGGACACGGCCCAGTACTTC. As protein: CASSVGMKGDTAQYF.

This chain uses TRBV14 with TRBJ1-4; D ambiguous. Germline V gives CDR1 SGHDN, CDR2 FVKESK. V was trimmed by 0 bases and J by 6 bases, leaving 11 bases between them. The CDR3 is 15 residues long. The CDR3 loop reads CASSQDRGSDEKLFF. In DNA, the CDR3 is TGTGCCAGCAGCCAAGATCGCGGGAGCGATGAAAAACTGTTTTTT.

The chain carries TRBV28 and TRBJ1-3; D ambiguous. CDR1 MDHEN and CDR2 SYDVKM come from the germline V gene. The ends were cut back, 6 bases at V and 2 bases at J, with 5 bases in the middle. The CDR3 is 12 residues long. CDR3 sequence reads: CASSRAGNTIYF. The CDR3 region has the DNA TGTGCCAGCAGCCGAGCTGGAAACACCATATATTTT.

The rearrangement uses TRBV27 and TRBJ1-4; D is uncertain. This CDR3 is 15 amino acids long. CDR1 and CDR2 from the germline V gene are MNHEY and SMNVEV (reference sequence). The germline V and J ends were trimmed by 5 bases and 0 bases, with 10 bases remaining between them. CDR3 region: CASSRWLSTNEKLFF. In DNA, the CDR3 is TGTGCCAGCAGTAGATGGCTGTCAACTAATGAAAAACTGTTTTTT.

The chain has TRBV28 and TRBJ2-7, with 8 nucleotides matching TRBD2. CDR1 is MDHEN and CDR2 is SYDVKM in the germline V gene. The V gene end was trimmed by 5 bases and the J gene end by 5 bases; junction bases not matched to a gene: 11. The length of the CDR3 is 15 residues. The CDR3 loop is CASSLLAGGFHEQYF. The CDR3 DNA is TGTGCCAGCAGTCTTCTGGCGGGAGGTTTCCACGAGCAGTACTTC.

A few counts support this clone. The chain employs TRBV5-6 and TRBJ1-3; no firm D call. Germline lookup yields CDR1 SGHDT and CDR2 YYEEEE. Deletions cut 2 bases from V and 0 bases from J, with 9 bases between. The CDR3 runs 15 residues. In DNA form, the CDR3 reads TGTGCCAGCAGCTTCGACTTCCGCTCTGGAAACACCATATATTTT. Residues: CASSFDFRSGNTIYF.

CDR3 sequence: CASSFEQGYNQPQHF. The CDR3 DNA is TGTGCCAGCAGTTTTGAACAGGGTTATAATCAGCCCCAGCATTTT. The genes are TRBV28 and TRBJ1-5, with TRBD1 as a possible D gene (6 bases). The V gene's germline CDR1 is MDHEN and CDR2 SYDVKM. Between the trimmed V and J ends, which lost 3 bases and 4 bases, there was a span of 13 bases. CDR3 length equals 15 residues. Full variable domain (remainder filled in from reference TRBV28 and TRBJ1-5): DVKVTQSSRYLVKRTGEKVFLECVQDMDHENMFWYRQDPGLGLRLIYFSYDVKMKEKGDIPEGYSVSREKKERFSLILESASTNQTSMYLCASSFEQGYNQPQHFGDGTRLSIL.

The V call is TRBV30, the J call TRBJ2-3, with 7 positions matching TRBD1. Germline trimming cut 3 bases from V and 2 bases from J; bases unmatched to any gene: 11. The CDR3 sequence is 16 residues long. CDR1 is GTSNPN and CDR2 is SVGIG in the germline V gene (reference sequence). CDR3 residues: CAWRSPGQRITDTQYF. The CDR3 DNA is TGTGCCTGGAGATCACCGGGACAGAGAATCACAGATACGCAGTATTTT.

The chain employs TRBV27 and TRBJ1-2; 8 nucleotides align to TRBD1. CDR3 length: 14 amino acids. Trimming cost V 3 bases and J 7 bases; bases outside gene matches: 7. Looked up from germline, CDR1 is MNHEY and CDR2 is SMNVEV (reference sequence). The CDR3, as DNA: TGTGCCAGCAGTTTGGCAGGGGGCGCCGGTGGCTACACCTTC. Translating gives CASSLAGGAGGYTF.

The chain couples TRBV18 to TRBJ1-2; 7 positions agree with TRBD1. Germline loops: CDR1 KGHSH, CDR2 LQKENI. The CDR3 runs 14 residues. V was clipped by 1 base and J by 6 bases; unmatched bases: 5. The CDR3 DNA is TGTGCCAGCTCACCACTCGACAGGGTGAATGGCTACACCTTC. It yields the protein CASSPLDRVNGYTF. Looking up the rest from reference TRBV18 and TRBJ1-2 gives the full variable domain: NAGVMQNPRHLVRRRGQEARLRCSPMKGHSHVYWYRQLPEEGLKFMVYLQKENIIDESGMPKERFSAEFPKEGPSILRIQQVVRGDSAAYFCASSPLDRVNGYTFGSGTRLTVV.

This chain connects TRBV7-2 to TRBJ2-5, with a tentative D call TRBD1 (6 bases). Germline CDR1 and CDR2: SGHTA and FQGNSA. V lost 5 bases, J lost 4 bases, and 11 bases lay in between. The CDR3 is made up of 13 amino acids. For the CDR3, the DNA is TGTGCCAGCAGCACAACAGGGAGAGAGACCCAGTACTTC. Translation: CASSTTGRETQYF.

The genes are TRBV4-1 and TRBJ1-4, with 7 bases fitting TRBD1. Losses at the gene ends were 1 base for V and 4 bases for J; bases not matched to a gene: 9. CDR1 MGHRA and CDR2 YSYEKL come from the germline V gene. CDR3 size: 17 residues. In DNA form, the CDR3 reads TGCGCCAGCAGCCAAGGACCCCGGGACAGACTTAATGAAAAACTGTTTTTT. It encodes CASSQGPRDRLNEKLFF.

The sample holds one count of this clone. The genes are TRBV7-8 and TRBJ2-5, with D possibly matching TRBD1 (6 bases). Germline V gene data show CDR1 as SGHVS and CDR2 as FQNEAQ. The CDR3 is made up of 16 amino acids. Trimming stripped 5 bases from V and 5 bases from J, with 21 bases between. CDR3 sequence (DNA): TGTGCCAGCAGCCCTGGGGGCCTACTTAGTGGGGAGACCCAGTACTTC. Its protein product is CASSPGGLLSGETQYF.

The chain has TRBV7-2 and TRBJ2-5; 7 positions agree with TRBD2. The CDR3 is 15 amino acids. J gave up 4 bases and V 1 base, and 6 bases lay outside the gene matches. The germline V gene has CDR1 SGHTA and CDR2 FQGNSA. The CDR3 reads CASSLDAGAAETQYF. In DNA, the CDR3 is TGTGCCAGCAGCTTAGACGCGGGAGCGGCAGAGACCCAGTACTTC.

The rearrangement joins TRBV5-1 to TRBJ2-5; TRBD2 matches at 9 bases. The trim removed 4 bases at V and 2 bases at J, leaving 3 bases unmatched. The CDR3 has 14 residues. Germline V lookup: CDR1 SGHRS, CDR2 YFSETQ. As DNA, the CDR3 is TGCGCCAGCAGCAAGACTAGCGGACAAGAGACCCAGTACTTC. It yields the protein CASSKTSGQETQYF. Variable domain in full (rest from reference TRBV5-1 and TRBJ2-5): KAGVTQTPRYLIKTRGQQVTLSCSPISGHRSVSWYQQTPGQGLQFLFEYFSETQRNKGNFPGRFSGRQFSNSRSEMNVSTLELGDSALYLCASSKTSGQETQYFGPGTRLLVL.

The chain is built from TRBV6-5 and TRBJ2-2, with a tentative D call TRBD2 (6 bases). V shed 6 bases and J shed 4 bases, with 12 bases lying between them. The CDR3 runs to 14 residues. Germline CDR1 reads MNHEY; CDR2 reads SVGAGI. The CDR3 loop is CASREDGSTGELFF. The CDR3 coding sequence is TGTGCCAGCAGGGAGGACGGGAGCACCGGGGAGCTGTTTTTT.

The CDR3 sequence: CATSDQNAPYGYTF. CDR3 coding DNA: TGTGCCACCAGTGACCAGAATGCTCCCTATGGCTACACCTTC. The rearrangement joins TRBV24-1 to TRBJ1-2; D gene unclear. This CDR3 has 14 residues. CDR1 is KGHDR, CDR2 SFDVKD, per germline. V dropped 4 bases and J dropped 4 bases, with 12 bases sitting between them.

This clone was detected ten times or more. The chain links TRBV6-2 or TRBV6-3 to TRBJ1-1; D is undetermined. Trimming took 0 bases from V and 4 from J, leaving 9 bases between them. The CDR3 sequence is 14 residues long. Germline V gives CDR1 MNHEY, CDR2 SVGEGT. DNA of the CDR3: TGTGCCAGCAGTTACTCCGCCAGCGGCACTGAAGCTTTCTTT. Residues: CASSYSASGTEAFF.

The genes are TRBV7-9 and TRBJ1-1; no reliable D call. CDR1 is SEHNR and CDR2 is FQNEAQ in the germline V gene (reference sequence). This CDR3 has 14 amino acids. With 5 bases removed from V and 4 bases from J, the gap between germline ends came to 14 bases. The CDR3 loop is CASSPPRYGTEAFF. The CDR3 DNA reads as TGTGCCAGCAGCCCACCGCGGTACGGCACTGAAGCTTTCTTT.

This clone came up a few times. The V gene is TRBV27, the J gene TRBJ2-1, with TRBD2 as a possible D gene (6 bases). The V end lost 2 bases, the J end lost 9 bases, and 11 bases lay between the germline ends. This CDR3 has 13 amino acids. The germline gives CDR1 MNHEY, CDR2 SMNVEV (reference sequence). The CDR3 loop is CASSLTSTVEQFF. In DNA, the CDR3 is TGTGCCAGCAGTTTAACTAGCACGGTTGAGCAGTTCTTC.